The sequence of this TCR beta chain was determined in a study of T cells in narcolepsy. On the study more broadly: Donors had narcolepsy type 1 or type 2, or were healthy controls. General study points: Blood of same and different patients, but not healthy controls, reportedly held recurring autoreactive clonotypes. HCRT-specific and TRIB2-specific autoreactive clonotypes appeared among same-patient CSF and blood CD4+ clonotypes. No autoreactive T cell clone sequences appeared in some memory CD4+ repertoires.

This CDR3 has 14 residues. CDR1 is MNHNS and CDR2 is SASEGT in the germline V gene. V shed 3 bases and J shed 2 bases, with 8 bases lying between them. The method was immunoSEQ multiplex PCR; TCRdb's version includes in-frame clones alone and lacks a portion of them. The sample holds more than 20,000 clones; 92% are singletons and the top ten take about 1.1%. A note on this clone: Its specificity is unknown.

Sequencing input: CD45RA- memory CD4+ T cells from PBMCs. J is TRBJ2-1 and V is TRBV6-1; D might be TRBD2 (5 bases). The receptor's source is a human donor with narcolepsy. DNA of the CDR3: TGTGCCAGCAGTGAGGGGAGTACCTACAATGAGCAGTTCTTC. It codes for CASSEGSTYNEQFF.